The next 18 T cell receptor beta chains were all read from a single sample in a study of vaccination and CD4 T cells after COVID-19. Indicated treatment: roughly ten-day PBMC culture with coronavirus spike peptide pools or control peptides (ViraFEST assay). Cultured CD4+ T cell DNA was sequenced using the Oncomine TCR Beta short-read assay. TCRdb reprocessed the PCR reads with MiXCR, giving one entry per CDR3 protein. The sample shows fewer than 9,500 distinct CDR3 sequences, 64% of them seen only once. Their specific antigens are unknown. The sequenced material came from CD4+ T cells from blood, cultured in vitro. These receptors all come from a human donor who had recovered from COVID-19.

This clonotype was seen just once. The CDR3 nucleotides read TGTGCCAGCAGTGAAATCGTCGGCGGGGTGAGGGCAGATACGCAGTATTTT. This codes for CASSEIVGGVRADTQYF. This chain uses TRBV2 with TRBJ2-3, with D perhaps TRBD2 (6 bases). V shed 2 bases and J shed 4 bases, with 19 bases lying between them. Germline V gene data show CDR1 as SNHLY and CDR2 as FYNNEI. The CDR3 is made up of 17 amino acids.

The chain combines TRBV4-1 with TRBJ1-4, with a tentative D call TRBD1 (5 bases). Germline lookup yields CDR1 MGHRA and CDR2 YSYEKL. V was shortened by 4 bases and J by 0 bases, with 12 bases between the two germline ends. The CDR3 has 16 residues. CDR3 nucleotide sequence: TGCGCCAGCAGCCGGGGACCGATCACAACTAATGAAAAACTGTTTTTT. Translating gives CASSRGPITTNEKLFF.

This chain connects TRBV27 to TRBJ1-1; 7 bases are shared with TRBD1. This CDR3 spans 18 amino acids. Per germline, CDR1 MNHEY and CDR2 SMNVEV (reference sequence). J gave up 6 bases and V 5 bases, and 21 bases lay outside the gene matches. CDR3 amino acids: CASSRDRVRANSDPEAFF. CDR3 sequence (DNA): TGTGCCAGCAGTAGGGACAGAGTTAGGGCGAATAGCGACCCTGAAGCTTTCTTT.

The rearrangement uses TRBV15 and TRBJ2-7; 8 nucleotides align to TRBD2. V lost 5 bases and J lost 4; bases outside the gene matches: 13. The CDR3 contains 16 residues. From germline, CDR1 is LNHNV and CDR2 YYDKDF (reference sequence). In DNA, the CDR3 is TGTGCCACCAGCGACCCGGCCATAGCGGGACTGTACGAGCAGTACTTC. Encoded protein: CATSDPAIAGLYEQYF. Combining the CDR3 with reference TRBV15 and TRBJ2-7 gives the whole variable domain DAMVIQNPRYQVTQFGKPVTLSCSQTLNHNVMYWYQQKSSQAPKLLFHYYDKDFNNEADTPDNFQSRRPNTSFCFLDIRSPGLGDTAMYLCATSDPAIAGLYEQYFGPGTRLTVT.

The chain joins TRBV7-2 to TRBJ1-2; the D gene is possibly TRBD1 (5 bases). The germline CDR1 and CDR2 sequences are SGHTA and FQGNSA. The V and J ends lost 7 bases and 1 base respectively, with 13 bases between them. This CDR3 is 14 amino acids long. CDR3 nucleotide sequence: TGTGCCAGCATTAACGGGGCAGTTAACTATGGCTACACCTTC. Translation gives CASINGAVNYGYTF.

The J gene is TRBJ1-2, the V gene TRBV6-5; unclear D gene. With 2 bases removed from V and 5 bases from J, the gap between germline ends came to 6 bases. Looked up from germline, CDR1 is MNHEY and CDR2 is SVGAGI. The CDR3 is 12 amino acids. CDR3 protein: CASSYSDYGYTF. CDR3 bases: TGTGCCAGCAGTTACAGTGATTATGGCTACACCTTC.

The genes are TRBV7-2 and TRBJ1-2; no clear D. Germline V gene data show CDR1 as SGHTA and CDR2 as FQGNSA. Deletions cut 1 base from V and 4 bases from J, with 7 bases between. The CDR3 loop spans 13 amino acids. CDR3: CASSLGGPYGYTF. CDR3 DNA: TGTGCCAGCAGCTTAGGCGGACCCTATGGCTACACCTTC.

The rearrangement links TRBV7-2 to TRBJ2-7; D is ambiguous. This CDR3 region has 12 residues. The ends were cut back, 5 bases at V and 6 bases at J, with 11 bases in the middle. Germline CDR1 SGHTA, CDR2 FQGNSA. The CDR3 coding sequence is TGTGCCAGCAGCCGCCGAGGAGCCGAGCAGTACTTC. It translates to CASSRRGAEQYF.

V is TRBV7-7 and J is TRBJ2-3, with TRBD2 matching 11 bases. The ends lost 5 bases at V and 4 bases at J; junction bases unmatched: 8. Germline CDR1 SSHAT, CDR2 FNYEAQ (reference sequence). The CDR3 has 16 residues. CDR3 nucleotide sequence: TGTGCCAGCAGCCCACGCACTAGCGGGGGTCCAGATACGCAGTATTTT. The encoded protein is CASSPRTSGGPDTQYF.

CDR3 bases: TGTGCCTGGACCCGACAGGGGACTTTGACAGATACGCAGTATTTT. This sequence encodes CAWTRQGTLTDTQYF. This chain links TRBV30 with TRBJ2-3; 8 nucleotides match TRBD1. The ends lost 4 bases at V and 3 bases at J; junction bases unmatched: 9. The CDR3 is 15 residues long. The germline gives CDR1 GTSNPN, CDR2 SVGIG (reference sequence).

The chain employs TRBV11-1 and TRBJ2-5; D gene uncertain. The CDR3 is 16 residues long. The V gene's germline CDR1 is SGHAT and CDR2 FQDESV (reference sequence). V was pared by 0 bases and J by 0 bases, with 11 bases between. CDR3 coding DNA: TGTGCCAGCAGCTTAGCGTCAGAGGCTAACCAAGAGACCCAGTACTTC. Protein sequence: CASSLASEANQETQYF.

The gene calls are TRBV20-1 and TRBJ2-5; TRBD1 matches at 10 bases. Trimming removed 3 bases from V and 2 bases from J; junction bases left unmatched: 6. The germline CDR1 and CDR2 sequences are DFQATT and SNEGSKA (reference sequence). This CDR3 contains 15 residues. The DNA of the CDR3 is TGCAGTGCTAGCACGGACAGGGGGGGACAAGAGACCCAGTACTTC. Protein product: CSASTDRGGQETQYF.

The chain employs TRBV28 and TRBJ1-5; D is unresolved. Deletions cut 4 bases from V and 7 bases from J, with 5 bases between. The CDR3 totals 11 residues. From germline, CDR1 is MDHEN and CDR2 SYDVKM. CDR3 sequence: CASSSDQPQHF. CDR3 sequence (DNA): TGTGCCAGCAGTTCGGACCAGCCCCAGCATTTT.

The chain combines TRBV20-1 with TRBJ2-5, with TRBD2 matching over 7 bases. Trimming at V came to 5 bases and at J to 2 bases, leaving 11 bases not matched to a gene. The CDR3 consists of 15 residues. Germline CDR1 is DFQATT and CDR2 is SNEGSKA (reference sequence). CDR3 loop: CSAHDAGELQETQYF. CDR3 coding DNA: TGCAGTGCTCACGATGCGGGAGAACTTCAAGAGACCCAGTACTTC.

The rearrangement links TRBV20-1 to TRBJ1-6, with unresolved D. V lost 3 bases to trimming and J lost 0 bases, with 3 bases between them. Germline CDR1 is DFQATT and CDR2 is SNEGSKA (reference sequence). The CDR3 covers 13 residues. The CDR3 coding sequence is TGCAGTGCTAGGGGCTCCTATAATTCACCCCTCCACTTT. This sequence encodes CSARGSYNSPLHF.

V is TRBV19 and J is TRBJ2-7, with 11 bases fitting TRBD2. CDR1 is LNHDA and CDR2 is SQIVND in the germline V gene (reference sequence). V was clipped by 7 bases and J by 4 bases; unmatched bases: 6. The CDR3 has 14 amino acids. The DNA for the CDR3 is TGTGCCAGTACCCGGACTAGCGGGCCGTACGAGCAGTACTTC. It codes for CASTRTSGPYEQYF.

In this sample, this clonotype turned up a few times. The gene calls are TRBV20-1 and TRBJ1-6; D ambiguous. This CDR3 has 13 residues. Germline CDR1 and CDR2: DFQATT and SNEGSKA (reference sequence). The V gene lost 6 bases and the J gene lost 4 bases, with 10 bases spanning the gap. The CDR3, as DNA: TGCAGTGCCCCCGACGATTATAATTCACCCCTCCACTTT. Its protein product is CSAPDDYNSPLHF.

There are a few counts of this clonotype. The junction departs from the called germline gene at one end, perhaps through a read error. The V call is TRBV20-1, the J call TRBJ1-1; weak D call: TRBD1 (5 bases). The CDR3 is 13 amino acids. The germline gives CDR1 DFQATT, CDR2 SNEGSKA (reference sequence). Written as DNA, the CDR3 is TGCAGTGCTTTCACCGGGGCCCGCCCTGAGGCTTTCTTT. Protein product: CSAFTGARPEAFF.